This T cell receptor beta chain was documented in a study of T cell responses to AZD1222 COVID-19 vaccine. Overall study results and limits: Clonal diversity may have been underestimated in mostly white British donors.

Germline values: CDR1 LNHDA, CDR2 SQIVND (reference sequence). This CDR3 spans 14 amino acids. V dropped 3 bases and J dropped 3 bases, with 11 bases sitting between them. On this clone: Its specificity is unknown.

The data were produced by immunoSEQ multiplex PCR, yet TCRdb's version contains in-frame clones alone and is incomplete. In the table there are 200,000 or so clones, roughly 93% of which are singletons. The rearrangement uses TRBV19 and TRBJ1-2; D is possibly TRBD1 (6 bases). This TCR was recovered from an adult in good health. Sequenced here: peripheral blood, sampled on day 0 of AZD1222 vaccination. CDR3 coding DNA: TGTGCCAGTAGTATCATGAAGGGGGACTATGGCTACACCTTC. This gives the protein CASSIMKGDYGYTF.